This is a list of T cell receptor beta chains from one sample in a study of tumor-infiltrating lymphocytes in primary liver carcinoma. Each CDR3 protein gets one entry after TCRdb re-called the multiplex PCR reads with MiXCR. Of about 200,000 distinct CDR3 sequences listed, about two thirds are singletons. The specimen sequenced was peripheral blood. The receptor set was obtained from a woman in her fifties or sixties with primary liver carcinoma and hepatitis B virus infection. Each CDR3 is given with its conserved first and last residue. Fields, in order: J gene, CDR3 length, D gene, V gene, clone size, CDR3 protein, CDR3 DNA. D genes are given only for firm matches. For some rows the clone size is stated as once, few or many, or as a class when expanded; others skip it.

j_gene: TRBJ2-3; len: 14; d_gene: TRBD1; v_gene: TRBV29-1; abundance: NA; CDR3aa: CSGSDRGLTDTQYF; CDR3nt: TGCAGCGGGAGTGACAGGGGACTGACAGATACGCAGTATTTT
j_gene: TRBJ2-4; len: 14; d_gene: NA; v_gene: TRBV6-1; abundance: many; CDR3aa: CASSEVRGTNIQYF; CDR3nt: TGTGCCAGCAGTGAAGTTCGGGGTACAAACATTCAGTACTTC
j_gene: TRBJ2-1; len: 14; d_gene: NA; v_gene: TRBV11-2; abundance: NA; CDR3aa: CASSFSSLHSEQFF; CDR3nt: TGTGCCAGTAGCTTCTCAAGTCTTCACAGTGAGCAGTTCTTC
j_gene: TRBJ2-1; len: 12; d_gene: NA; v_gene: TRBV28; abundance: NA; CDR3aa: CVSSVTGNEQFF; CDR3nt: TGTGTCAGCAGTGTTACAGGCAATGAGCAGTTCTTC
j_gene: TRBJ2-1; len: 14; d_gene: NA; v_gene: TRBV5-1; abundance: NA; CDR3aa: CASSGGDSYYEQLF; CDR3nt: TGCGCCAGCAGCGGCGGGGACTCCTACTATGAGCAGCTCTTC
j_gene: TRBJ2-1; len: 16; d_gene: TRBD2; v_gene: TRBV11-3; abundance: NA; CDR3aa: CASSVSETSGYNEQFF; CDR3nt: TGTGCGAGCAGCGTCTCCGAGACTAGCGGTTACAATGAGCAGTTCTTC
j_gene: TRBJ2-7; len: 13; d_gene: NA; v_gene: TRBV29-1; abundance: NA; CDR3aa: CSVECGKDYEQYF; CDR3nt: TGCAGTGTTGAGTGCGGGAAGGATTACGAGCAGTACTTC
j_gene: TRBJ1-5; len: 14; d_gene: TRBD1; v_gene: TRBV11-2; abundance: NA; CDR3aa: CASSCDRVNQPQRF; CDR3nt: TGTGCCAGCAGTTGTGACAGGGTCAATCAGCCCCAACGTTTT
j_gene: TRBJ1-2; len: 14; d_gene: NA; v_gene: TRBV11-3; abundance: NA; CDR3aa: CANSLRGGLRGYTF; CDR3nt: TGTGCCAACAGCTTAAGGGGGGGCTTACGTGGTTACACCTTC
j_gene: TRBJ2-3; len: 16; d_gene: NA; v_gene: TRBV11-2; abundance: NA; CDR3aa: CASSLELRKVVDTQYF; CDR3nt: TGTGCCAGCAGCTTAGAACTCAGGAAGGTCGTAGATACGCAGTATTTT
j_gene: TRBJ2-7; len: 15; d_gene: TRBD2; v_gene: TRBV4-1; abundance: few; CDR3aa: CASSPKTSGHYEQYF; CDR3nt: TGCGCCAGCAGCCCTAAAACTAGCGGACACTACGAGCAGTACTTC
j_gene: TRBJ2-1; len: 16; d_gene: TRBD1; v_gene: TRBV24-1; abundance: NA; CDR3aa: CAVSDRTDRGGNEQIF; CDR3nt: TGTGCCGTCAGTGACCGAACGGACAGGGGGGGGAATGAGCAGATCTTC
j_gene: TRBJ2-2; len: 15; d_gene: NA; v_gene: TRBV29-1; abundance: NA; CDR3aa: CSVGEGGSDTGELFF; CDR3nt: TGCAGCGTTGGAGAAGGGGGTAGTGACACAGGGGAGCTGTTTTTT
j_gene: TRBJ2-4; len: 15; d_gene: TRBD2; v_gene: TRBV7-8; abundance: many; CDR3aa: CASSPPGLAQNIQYF; CDR3nt: TGTGCCAGCAGCCCACCGGGACTAGCGCAAAACATTCAGTACTTC
j_gene: TRBJ2-5; len: 16; d_gene: TRBD2; v_gene: TRBV28; abundance: few; CDR3aa: CASSLTGTSGGETQYF; CDR3nt: TGTGCCAGCAGTTTAACCGGGACTAGCGGAGGCGAGACCCAGTACTTC
j_gene: TRBJ2-2; len: 16; d_gene: TRBD2; v_gene: TRBV5-8; abundance: NA; CDR3aa: CASSTLGTSGTGELLF; CDR3nt: TGTGCCAGCAGCACCCTCGGGACTAGCGGCACCGGGGAGCTGCTTTTT
j_gene: TRBJ2-2; len: 17; d_gene: NA; v_gene: TRBV5-6; abundance: NA; CDR3aa: CASSLAPTLPRTGELFF; CDR3nt: TGTGCCAGCAGCTTGGCCCCCACCTTACCGAGGACCGGGGAGCTGTTTTTT
j_gene: TRBJ2-7; len: 14; d_gene: NA; v_gene: TRBV5-1; abundance: NA; CDR3aa: CASSLGPGNFEQYF; CDR3nt: TGCGCCAGCAGCCTGGGTCCTGGGAATTTCGAGCAGTACTTC
j_gene: TRBJ2-1; len: 17; d_gene: NA; v_gene: TRBV11-2; abundance: NA; CDR3aa: CAGSLGGGRISYSEQFF; CDR3nt: TGTGCCGGCAGCTTAGGGGGCGGGAGGATCTCCTACAGTGAGCAGTTCTTC